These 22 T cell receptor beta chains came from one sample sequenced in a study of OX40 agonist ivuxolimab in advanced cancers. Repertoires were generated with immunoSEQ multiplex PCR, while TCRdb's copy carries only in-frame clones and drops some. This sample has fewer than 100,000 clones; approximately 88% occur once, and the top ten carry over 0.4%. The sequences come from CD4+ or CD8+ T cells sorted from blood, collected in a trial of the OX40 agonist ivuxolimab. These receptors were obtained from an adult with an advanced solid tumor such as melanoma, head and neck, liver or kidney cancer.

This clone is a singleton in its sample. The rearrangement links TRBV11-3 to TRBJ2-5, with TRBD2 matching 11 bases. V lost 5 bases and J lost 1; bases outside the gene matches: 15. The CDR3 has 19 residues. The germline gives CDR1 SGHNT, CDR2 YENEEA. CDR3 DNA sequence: TGTGCCAGCAGCCCGGGACTAGCGGCCGGGTACGACCTCCAAGAGACCCAGTACTTC. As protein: CASSPGLAAGYDLQETQYF.

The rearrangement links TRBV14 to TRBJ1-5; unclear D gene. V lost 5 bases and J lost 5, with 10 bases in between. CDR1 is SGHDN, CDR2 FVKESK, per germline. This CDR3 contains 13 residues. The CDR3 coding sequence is TGTGCCAGCAGCTCCCAAACGCATCAGCCCCAGCATTTT. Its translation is CASSSQTHQPQHF.

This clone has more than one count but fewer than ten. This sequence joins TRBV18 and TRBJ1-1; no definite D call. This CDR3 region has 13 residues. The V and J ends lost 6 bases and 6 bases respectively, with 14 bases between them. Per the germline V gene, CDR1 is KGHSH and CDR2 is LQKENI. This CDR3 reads CASSPGRRAEAFF. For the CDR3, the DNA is TGTGCCAGCTCGCCGGGTCGGAGGGCTGAAGCTTTCTTT.

The CDR3 protein is CASSMGQAGETQYF. The CDR3, as DNA: TGTGCCAGTAGTATGGGACAGGCTGGCGAGACCCAGTACTTC. The rearrangement links TRBV19 to TRBJ2-5; 8 bases are shared with TRBD1. The germline V gene encodes CDR1 LNHDA and CDR2 SQIVND (reference sequence). V shed 3 bases, J shed 5 bases, and the junction held 5 bases outside the gene matches. There are 14 residues in the CDR3. Full variable domain (missing parts from reference TRBV19 and TRBJ2-5): DGGITQSPKYLFRKEGQNVTLSCEQNLNHDAMYWYRQDPGQGLRLIYYSQIVNDFQKGDIAEGYSVSREKKESFPLTVTSAQKNPTAFYLCASSMGQAGETQYFGPGTRLLVL.

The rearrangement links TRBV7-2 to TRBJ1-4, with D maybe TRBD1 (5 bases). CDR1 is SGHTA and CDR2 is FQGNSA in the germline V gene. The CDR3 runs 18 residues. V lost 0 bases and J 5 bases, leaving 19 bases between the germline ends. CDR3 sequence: CASSLAPLRQSPNEKLFF. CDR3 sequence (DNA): TGTGCCAGCAGCTTAGCCCCCTTGAGACAGTCCCCCAATGAAAAACTGTTTTTT.

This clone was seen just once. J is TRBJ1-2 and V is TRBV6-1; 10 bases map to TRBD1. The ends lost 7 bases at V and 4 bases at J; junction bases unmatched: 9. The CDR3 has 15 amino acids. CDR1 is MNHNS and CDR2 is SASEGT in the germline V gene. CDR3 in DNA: TGTGCCAGCACCCCCGGACAGGGGGGGGTCTATGGCTACACCTTC. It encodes CASTPGQGGVYGYTF.

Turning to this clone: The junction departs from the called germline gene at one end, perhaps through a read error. CDR3 protein: CASSLGIGGETQYF. The CDR3 region has the DNA TGTGCCAGCAGCTTGGGAATTGGTGGAGAGACCCAATACTTC. The rearrangement joins TRBV7-8 to TRBJ2-5; D ambiguous. CDR1 and CDR2 from the germline V gene are SGHVS and FQNEAQ. The CDR3 loop spans 14 amino acids.

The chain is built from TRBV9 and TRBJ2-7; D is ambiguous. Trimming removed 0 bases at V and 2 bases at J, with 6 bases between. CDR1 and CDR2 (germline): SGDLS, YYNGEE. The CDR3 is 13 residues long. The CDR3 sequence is CASSVVTPYEQYF. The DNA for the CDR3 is TGTGCCAGCAGCGTAGTGACCCCCTACGAGCAGTACTTC.

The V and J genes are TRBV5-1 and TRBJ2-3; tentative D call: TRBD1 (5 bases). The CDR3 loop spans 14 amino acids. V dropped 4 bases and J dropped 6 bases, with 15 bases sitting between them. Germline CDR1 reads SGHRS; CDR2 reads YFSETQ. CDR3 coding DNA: TGCGCCAGCAGCCCAAGGGGCCTCCAGGATACGCAGTATTTT. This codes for CASSPRGLQDTQYF.

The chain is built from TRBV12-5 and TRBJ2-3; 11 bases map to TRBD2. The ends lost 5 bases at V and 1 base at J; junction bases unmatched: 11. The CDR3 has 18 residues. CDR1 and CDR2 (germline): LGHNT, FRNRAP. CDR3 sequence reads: CASGLSGLAAIRTDTQYF. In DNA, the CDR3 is TGTGCTAGTGGTCTTTCGGGACTAGCGGCGATACGCACAGATACGCAGTATTTT.

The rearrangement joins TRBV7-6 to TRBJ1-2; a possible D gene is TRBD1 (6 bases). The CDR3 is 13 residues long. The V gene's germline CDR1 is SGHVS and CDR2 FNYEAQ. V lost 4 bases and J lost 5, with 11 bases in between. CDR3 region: CASSSGQNYGYTF. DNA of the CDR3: TGTGCCAGCAGCTCCGGACAGAATTATGGCTACACCTTC.

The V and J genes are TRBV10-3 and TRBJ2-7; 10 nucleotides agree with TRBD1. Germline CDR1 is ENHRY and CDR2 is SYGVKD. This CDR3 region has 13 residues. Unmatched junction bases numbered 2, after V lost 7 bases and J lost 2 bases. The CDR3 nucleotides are TGTGCCATCAAGGGACAGGGGACCTACGAGCAGTACTTC. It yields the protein CAIKGQGTYEQYF.

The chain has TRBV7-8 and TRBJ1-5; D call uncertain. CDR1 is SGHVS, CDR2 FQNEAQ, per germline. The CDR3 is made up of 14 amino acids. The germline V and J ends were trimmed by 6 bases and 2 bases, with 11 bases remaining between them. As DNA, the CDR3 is TGTGCCAGCAGACTCGGGCAGGGCAATCAGCCCCAGCATTTT. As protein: CASRLGQGNQPQHF.

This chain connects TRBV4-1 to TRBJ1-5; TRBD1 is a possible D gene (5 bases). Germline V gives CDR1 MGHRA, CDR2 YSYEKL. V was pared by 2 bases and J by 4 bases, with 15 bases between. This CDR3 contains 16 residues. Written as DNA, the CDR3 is TGCGCCAGCAGCCAAATGGCAGGGCGAGGAAATCAGCCCCAGCATTTT. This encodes CASSQMAGRGNQPQHF.

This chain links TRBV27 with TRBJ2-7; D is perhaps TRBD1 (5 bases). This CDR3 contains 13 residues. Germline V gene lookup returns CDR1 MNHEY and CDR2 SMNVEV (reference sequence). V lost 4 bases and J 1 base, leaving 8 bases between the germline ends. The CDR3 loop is CASSSRQSYEQYF. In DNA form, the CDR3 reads TGTGCCAGCAGTTCGAGACAGTCCTACGAGCAGTACTTC.

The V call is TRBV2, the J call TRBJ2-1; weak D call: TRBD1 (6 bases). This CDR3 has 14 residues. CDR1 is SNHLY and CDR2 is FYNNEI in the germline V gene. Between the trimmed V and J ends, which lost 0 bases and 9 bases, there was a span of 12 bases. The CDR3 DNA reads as TGTGCCAGCAGTGAAGCTGGGACATATGGTGAGCAGTTCTTC. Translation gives CASSEAGTYGEQFF.

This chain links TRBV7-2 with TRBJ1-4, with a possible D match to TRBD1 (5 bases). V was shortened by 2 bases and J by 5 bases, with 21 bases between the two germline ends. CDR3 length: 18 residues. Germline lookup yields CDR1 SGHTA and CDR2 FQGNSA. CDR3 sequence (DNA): TGTGCCAGCAGCTTAACCCAGGATAATACAGGACTCAATGAAAAACTGTTTTTT. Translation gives CASSLTQDNTGLNEKLFF. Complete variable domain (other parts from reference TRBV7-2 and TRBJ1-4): GAGVSQSPSNKVTEKGKDVELRCDPISGHTALYWYRQSLGQGLEFLIYFQGNSAPDKSGLPSDRFSAERTGGSVSTLTIQRTQQEDSAVYLCASSLTQDNTGLNEKLFFGSGTQLSVL.

CDR3 sequence (DNA): TGTGCCAGCAGCCTGAGGGTGCGGCAGAGAGGCGAGCAGTACTTC. Translation: CASSLRVRQRGEQYF. The rearrangement links TRBV5-8 to TRBJ2-7, with D possibly matching TRBD2 (5 bases). Germline CDR1 SGHTS, CDR2 YDEGEE. Trimming shortened V by 4 bases and J by 6 bases, and 20 bases separated the two germline ends. The CDR3 runs to 15 residues.

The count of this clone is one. CDR3 in DNA: TGTGCCATCAGCAAAAATTCGGGCCCCATATCCGAAAACACCATATATTTT. As protein: CAISKNSGPISENTIYF. The V and J genes are TRBV10-3 and TRBJ1-3; the D is unclear. Per the germline V gene, CDR1 is ENHRY and CDR2 is SYGVKD. Trimming took off 6 bases at V and 6 bases at J, with 24 bases between the two ends. The CDR3 totals 17 residues.

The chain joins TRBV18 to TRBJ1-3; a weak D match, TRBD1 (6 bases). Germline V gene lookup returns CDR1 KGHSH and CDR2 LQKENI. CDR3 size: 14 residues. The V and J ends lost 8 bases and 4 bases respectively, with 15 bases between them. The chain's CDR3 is CASRDRRMGNTIYF. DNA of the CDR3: TGTGCCAGCCGCGACAGGAGAATGGGAAACACCATATATTTT.

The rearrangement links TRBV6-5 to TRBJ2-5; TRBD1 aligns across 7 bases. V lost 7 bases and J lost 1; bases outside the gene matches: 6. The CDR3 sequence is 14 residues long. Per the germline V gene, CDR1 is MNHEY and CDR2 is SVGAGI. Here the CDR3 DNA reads TGTGCCAGCAAACCACAGGGGCTCCAAGAGACCCAGTACTTC. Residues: CASKPQGLQETQYF.

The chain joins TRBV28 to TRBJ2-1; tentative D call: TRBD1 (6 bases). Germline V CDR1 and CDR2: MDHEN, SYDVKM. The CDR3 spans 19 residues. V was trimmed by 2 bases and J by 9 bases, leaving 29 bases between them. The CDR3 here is CASSLGPLRRQGKRGEQFF. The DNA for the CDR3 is TGTGCCAGCAGTTTAGGCCCTCTACGGCGGCAGGGGAAGAGGGGTGAGCAGTTCTTC.